This T cell receptor beta chain appears in the sequencing data of a study of shared clonotypes between healthy human individuals. The study's findings and limits: Represented diversity (both genetic and exposure-history) was limited by the small number of donors.

Generated by immunoSEQ multiplex PCR, the TCRdb table keeps only in-frame clones and is missing some. The data contain approximately 530,000 clones, 95% to 97% of them singletons. Points on this clone: Its antigen is still unknown.

Germline CDR1 is SNHLY and CDR2 is FYNNEI. The CDR3 length is 15 residues. V lost 3 bases to trimming and J lost 5 bases, with 13 bases between them. Sequences were obtained from naive CD4+ T cells sorted from blood. Described subset: CD45RA+ positively selected. The chain links TRBV2 to TRBJ2-2; possibly TRBD1 or TRBD2 for D (5 bases each). The TCR originated in a woman aged 25 to 39 in good health. The chain's CDR3 is CASSDKGRGTGELFF. CDR3 nucleotides: TGTGCCAGCAGTGATAAGGGGCGCGGGACCGGGGAGCTGTTTTTT.